The sequence of this T cell receptor beta chain was determined in a study of cytomegalovirus exposure and HLA in healthy donors. Whole-study context: About 179 million T cells yielded some 120 million unique TCR beta sequences in earlier analysis.

This clone has just a few counts. Use of 60 Vbeta and 13 Jbeta primers characterized the PCR. Assay used: immunoSEQ multiplex PCR; TCRdb lists only in-frame clones, some missing. The sample carries more than 95,000 clones, roughly 15% recorded once. J gave up 2 bases and V 1 base, and 4 bases lay outside the gene matches. Germline assignment: CDR1 LNHNV and CDR2 YYDKDF (reference sequence). This CDR3 contains 16 residues. This sequence joins TRBV15 and TRBJ2-3; 9 nucleotides agree with TRBD2. This sequence originates from a female donor in good health and CMV-seronegative. Sequenced material: PBMCs. In DNA form, the CDR3 reads TGTGCCACCAGCAGAGGGACTAGCGCCTCCACAGATACGCAGTATTTT. Translation gives CATSRGTSASTDTQYF.